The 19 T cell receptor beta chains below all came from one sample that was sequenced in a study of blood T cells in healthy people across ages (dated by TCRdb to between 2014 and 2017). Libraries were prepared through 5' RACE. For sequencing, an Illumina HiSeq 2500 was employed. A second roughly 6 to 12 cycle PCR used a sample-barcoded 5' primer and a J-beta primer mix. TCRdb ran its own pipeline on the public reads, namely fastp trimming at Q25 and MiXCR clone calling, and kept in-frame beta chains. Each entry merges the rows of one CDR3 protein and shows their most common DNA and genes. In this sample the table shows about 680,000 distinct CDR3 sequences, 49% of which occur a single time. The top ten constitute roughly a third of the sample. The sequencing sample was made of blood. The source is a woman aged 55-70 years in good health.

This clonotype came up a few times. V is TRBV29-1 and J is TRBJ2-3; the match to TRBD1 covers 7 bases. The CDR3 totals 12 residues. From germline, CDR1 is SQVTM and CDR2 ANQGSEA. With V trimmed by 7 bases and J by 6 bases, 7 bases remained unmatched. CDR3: CSGRQGSDTQYF. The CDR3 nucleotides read TGCAGCGGCCGACAGGGATCCGATACGCAGTATTTT.

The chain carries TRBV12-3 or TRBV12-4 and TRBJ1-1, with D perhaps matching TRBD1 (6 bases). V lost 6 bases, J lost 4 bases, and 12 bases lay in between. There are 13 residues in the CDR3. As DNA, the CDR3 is TGTGCCAGCAGAACAGGGTTGGGCACTGAAGCTTTCTTT. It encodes CASRTGLGTEAFF.

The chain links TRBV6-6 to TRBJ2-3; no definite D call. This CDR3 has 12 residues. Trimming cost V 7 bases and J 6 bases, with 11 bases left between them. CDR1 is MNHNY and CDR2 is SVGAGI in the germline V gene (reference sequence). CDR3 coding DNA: TGTGCCAGCACTCTCGAGAGGGATACGCAGTATTTT. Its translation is CASTLERDTQYF.

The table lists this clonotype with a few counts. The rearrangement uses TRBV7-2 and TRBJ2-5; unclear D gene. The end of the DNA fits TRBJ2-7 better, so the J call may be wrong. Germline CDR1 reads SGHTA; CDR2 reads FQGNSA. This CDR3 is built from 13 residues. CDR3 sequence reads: CASSSFRSYEQYF. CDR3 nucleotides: TGTGCCAGCAGCTCCTTCAGGTCTTACGAGCAGTACTTC.

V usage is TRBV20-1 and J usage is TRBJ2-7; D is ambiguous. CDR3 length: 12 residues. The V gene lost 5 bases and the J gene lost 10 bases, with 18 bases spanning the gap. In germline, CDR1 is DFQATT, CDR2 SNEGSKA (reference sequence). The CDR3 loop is CSAQKTTLAQYF. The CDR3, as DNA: TGCAGTGCTCAGAAGACCACTTTGGCCCAGTACTTC.

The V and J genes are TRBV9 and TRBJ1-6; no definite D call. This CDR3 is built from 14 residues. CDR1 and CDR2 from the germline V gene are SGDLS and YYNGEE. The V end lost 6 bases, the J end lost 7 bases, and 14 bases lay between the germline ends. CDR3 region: CASNPTPRNSPLHF. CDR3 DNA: TGTGCCAGCAACCCCACGCCGAGGAATTCACCCCTCCACTTT.

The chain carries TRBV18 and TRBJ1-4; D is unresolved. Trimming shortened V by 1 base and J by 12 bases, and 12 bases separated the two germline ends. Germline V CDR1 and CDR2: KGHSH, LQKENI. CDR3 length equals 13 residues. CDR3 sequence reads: CASSPQGGGELFF. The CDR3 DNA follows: TGTGCCAGCTCACCACAGGGTGGAGGTGAACTGTTTTTT.

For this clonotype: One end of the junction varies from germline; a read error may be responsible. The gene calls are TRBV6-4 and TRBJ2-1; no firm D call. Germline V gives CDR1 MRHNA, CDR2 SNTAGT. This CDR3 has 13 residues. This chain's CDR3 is CAGSPASYNEQFF. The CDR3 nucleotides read TGTGCCGGCAGCCCCGCGAGCTACAATGAGCAGTTCTTC.

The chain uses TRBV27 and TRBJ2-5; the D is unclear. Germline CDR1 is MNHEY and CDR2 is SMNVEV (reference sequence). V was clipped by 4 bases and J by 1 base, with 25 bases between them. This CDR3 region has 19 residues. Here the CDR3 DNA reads TGTGCCAGCAGTTACCCATACCTAGAACTACATAGGATCCAAGAGACCCAGTACTTC. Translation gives CASSYPYLELHRIQETQYF.

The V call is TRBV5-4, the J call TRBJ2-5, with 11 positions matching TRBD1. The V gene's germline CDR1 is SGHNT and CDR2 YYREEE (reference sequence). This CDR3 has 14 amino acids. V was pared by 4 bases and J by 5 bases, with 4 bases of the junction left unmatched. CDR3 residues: CASSRTGGEETQYF. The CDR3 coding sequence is TGTGCCAGCAGCCGGACAGGGGGCGAGGAGACCCAGTACTTC.

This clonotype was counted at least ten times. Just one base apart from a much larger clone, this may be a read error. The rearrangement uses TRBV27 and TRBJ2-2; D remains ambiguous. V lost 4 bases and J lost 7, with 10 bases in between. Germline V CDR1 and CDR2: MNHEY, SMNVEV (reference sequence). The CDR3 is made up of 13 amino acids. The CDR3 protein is CASSCEEFGELFF. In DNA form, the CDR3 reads TGTGCCAGCAGTTGCGAGGAGTTCGGGGAGCTGTTTTTT.

CDR3: CASRTFTDTQYF. CDR3 in DNA: TGTGCCAGCAGAACTTTCACAGATACGCAGTATTTT. The chain joins TRBV12-3 or TRBV12-4 to TRBJ2-3; the D is unclear. The length of the CDR3 is 12 residues. V was shortened by 6 bases and J by 2 bases, with 6 bases between the two germline ends.

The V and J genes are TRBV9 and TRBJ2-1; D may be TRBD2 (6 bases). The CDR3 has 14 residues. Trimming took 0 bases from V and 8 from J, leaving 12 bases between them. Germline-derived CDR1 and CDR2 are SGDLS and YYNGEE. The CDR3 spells CASSVARTSYEQFF. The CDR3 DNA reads TGTGCCAGCAGCGTAGCCCGAACTAGCTATGAGCAGTTCTTC.

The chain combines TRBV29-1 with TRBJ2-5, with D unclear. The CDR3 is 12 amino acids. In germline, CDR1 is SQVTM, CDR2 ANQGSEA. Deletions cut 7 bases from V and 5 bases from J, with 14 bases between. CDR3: CSGRHPSETQYF. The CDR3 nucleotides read TGCAGCGGGCGACATCCCAGCGAGACCCAGTACTTC.

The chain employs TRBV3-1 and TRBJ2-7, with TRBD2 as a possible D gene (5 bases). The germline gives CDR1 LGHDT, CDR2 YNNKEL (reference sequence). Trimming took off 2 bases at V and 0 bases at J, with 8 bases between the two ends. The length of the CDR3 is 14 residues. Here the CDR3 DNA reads TGTGCCAGCAGCCAACGGGGATTCTCCTACGAGCAGTACTTC. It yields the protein CASSQRGFSYEQYF.

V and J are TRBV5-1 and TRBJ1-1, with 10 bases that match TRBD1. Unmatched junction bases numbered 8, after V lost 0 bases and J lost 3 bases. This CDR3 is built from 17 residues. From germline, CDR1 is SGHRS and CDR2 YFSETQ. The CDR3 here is CASSLAPRQGADTEAFF. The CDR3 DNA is TGCGCCAGCAGCTTGGCCCCTCGACAGGGGGCTGACACTGAAGCTTTCTTT.

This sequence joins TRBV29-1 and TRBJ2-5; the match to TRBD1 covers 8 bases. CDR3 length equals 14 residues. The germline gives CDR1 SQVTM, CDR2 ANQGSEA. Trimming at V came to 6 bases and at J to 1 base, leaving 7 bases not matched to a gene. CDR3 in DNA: TGCAGCGTAGACAGGGGTGGGTTCCAAGAGACCCAGTACTTC. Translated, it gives CSVDRGGFQETQYF.

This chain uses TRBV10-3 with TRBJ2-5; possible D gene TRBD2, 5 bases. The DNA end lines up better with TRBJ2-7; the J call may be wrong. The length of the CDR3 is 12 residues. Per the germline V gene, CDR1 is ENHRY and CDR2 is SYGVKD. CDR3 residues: CAARQLRGEQYF. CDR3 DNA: TGTGCCGCGAGGCAGCTTCGGGGCGAGCAGTACTTC.

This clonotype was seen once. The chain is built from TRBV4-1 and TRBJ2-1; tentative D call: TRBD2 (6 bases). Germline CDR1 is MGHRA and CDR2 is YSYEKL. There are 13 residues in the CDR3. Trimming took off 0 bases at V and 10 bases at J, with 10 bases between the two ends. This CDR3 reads CASSQDPGEEQFF. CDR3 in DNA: TGCGCCAGCAGCCAAGACCCGGGAGAGGAGCAGTTCTTC.